The 26 T cell receptor beta chains below were found in one sample sequenced in a study of CD8 T cells in ankylosing spondylitis. One entry per CDR3 protein results from TCRdb running MiXCR on the 5' RACE reads. The sample lists some 140,000 distinct CDR3 sequences; roughly 8.8% were seen once. The sequencing input was synovial fluid, either unsorted or a sorted T cell fraction (not recorded which). The receptors here all came from a male donor with ankylosing spondylitis.

The chain is built from TRBV27 and TRBJ2-4; D not resolved. This CDR3 contains 16 residues. V lost 4 bases and J 0 bases, leaving 13 bases between the germline ends. CDR1 MNHEY and CDR2 SMNVEV come from the germline V gene (reference sequence). The CDR3 is CASSSLLRLAKNIQYF. CDR3 bases: TGTGCCAGCAGTTCCCTTCTACGGTTAGCCAAAAACATTCAGTACTTC.

V and J are TRBV3-1 and TRBJ1-2; unclear D gene. The CDR3 is 12 residues long. The V end was cut by 1 base, the J end by 8 bases, with 8 bases between. Per germline, CDR1 LGHDT and CDR2 YNNKEL (reference sequence). CDR3 sequence reads: CASSQVGKGYTF. The CDR3 DNA follows: TGTGCCAGCAGCCAAGTCGGGAAGGGCTACACCTTC.

This chain connects TRBV18 to TRBJ2-1; D is ambiguous. Trimming removed 2 bases at V and 7 bases at J, with 15 bases between. Germline-derived CDR1 and CDR2 are KGHSH and LQKENI. The CDR3 is 15 amino acids. The CDR3 DNA reads as TGTGCCAGCTCACCAATTCAAGGCGCCGAAAATGAGCAGTTCTTC. Translation gives CASSPIQGAENEQFF.

This clonotype has only a few counts. The rearrangement uses TRBV3-1 and TRBJ2-7; D may be TRBD2 (5 bases). This CDR3 is 13 amino acids long. V gave up 4 bases and J gave up 0 bases, with 7 bases separating them. The germline CDR1 and CDR2 sequences are LGHDT and YNNKEL (reference sequence). CDR3 nucleotide sequence: TGTGCCAGCAGCCTTACTAGCTCCTACGAGCAGTACTTC. Protein: CASSLTSSYEQYF.

At least ten counts were recorded for this clonotype. This chain uses TRBV6-5 with TRBJ2-7; the match to TRBD2 covers 9 bases. V trimming: 4 bases; J trimming: 1 base; junction bases outside the gene matches: 8. The CDR3 totals 16 residues. The germline V gene has CDR1 MNHEY and CDR2 SVGAGI. In DNA form, the CDR3 reads TGTGCCAGCAGTTCCGGATCGGCGGGGGGGTCCTACGAGCAGTACTTC. As protein: CASSSGSAGGSYEQYF.

This clonotype was observed a few times. The CDR3 protein is CASRGDHYNEQFF. CDR3 bases: TGTGCCTCGCGCGGGGACCACTACAATGAGCAGTTCTTC. V and J are TRBV10-3 and TRBJ2-1, with a weak D call TRBD2 (6 bases). CDR1 is ENHRY, CDR2 SYGVKD, per germline. This CDR3 is 13 amino acids long. V was trimmed by 11 bases and J by 3 bases, leaving 14 bases between them.

This clonotype was picked up many times. The gene calls are TRBV7-9 and TRBJ2-7; D may be TRBD1 or TRBD2 (6 bases each). Germline-derived CDR1 and CDR2 are SEHNR and FQNEAQ (reference sequence). The V end lost 6 bases, the J end lost 4 bases, and 19 bases lay between the germline ends. The CDR3 spans 15 residues. CDR3: CASRYGGGQAYEQYF. CDR3 in DNA: TGTGCCAGCAGATACGGAGGGGGACAAGCATACGAGCAGTACTTC.

This clonotype was detected many times. The chain has TRBV20-1 and TRBJ2-2; D remains ambiguous. The CDR3 has 12 residues. Trimming stripped 6 bases from V and 8 bases from J, with 13 bases between. Germline values: CDR1 DFQATT, CDR2 SNEGSKA (reference sequence). As DNA, the CDR3 is TGCAGTGCGGGAAGGATGGGTGGGGAGCTGTTTTTT. Protein: CSAGRMGGELFF.

This clonotype was counted many times. The V gene is TRBV18, the J gene TRBJ1-2; no clear D gene. Between the trimmed V and J ends, which lost 3 bases and 4 bases, there was a span of 15 bases. The germline V gene encodes CDR1 KGHSH and CDR2 LQKENI. The CDR3 runs to 15 residues. CDR3 protein: CASSPGGEARYGYTF. The CDR3 DNA reads TGTGCCAGCTCACCTGGAGGTGAGGCCCGCTATGGCTACACCTTC. Full variable domain (outside the CDR3, taken from reference TRBV18 and TRBJ1-2): NAGVMQNPRHLVRRRGQEARLRCSPMKGHSHVYWYRQLPEEGLKFMVYLQKENIIDESGMPKERFSAEFPKEGPSILRIQQVVRGDSAAYFCASSPGGEARYGYTFGSGTRLTVV.

This clonotype was seen many times. The chain links TRBV25-1 to TRBJ1-1, with 9 bases that match TRBD1. Germline V gives CDR1 MGHDK, CDR2 SYGVNS. Losses at the gene ends were 1 base for V and 6 bases for J; bases not matched to a gene: 6. The CDR3 is made up of 15 amino acids. The CDR3 sequence is CASSELGGTGPEAFF. CDR3 bases: TGTGCCAGCAGTGAATTGGGGGGGACAGGGCCTGAAGCTTTCTTT.

The J gene is TRBJ1-5, the V gene TRBV12-3 or TRBV12-4; D call uncertain. The CDR3 consists of 13 residues. Trimming took 5 bases from V and 7 from J, leaving 12 bases between them. This chain's CDR3 is CASSPSEGQPQHF. In nucleotides, the CDR3 is TGTGCCAGCAGTCCGTCTGAGGGACAGCCCCAGCATTTT.

The chain uses TRBV10-3 and TRBJ2-5; 7 bases are shared with TRBD2. This CDR3 has 14 amino acids. Germline CDR1 and CDR2: ENHRY and SYGVKD. Germline trimming cut 2 bases from V and 4 bases from J; bases unmatched to any gene: 4. In DNA form, the CDR3 reads TGTGCCATCAGTGAGGGGGGAGGGAGAGAGACCCAGTACTTC. Its protein product is CAISEGGGRETQYF.

This clonotype was detected once. This chain uses TRBV18 with TRBJ1-2; 8 positions match TRBD1. This CDR3 has 15 amino acids. V was pared by 3 bases and J by 6 bases, with 9 bases of the junction left unmatched. Germline V gene sequence: CDR1 KGHSH, CDR2 LQKENI. This CDR3 reads CASSPDRAGKHGYTF. The CDR3 bases are TGTGCCAGCTCACCGGACAGGGCTGGTAAGCATGGCTACACCTTC.

The CDR3 coding sequence is TGTGCCAGCAGCTATGGATCCCTGTCAGGCTACACCTTC. Its translation: CASSYGSLSGYTF. V and J are TRBV7-2 and TRBJ1-2, with D unresolved. The CDR3 is made up of 13 amino acids. The germline gives CDR1 SGHTA, CDR2 FQGNSA. Between the trimmed V and J ends, which lost 4 bases and 8 bases, there was a span of 14 bases. Supplemented by reference TRBV7-2 and TRBJ1-2, the full variable domain reads GAGVSQSPSNKVTEKGKDVELRCDPISGHTALYWYRQSLGQGLEFLIYFQGNSAPDKSGLPSDRFSAERTGGSVSTLTIQRTQQEDSAVYLCASSYGSLSGYTFGSGTRLTVV.

This clonotype appeared a few times. This chain joins TRBV29-1 and TRBJ2-1; 9 bases match TRBD2. Per germline, CDR1 SQVTM and CDR2 ANQGSEA. V shed 5 bases and J 0 bases; nucleotides not matched to a gene: 20. This CDR3 contains 20 residues. The CDR3 protein is CSVQLGLALGWGSSYNEQFF. The CDR3 DNA reads TGCAGCGTTCAGTTGGGACTAGCCCTTGGATGGGGGAGCTCCTACAATGAGCAGTTCTTC.

This clonotype was counted many times. The V gene is TRBV5-6, the J gene TRBJ2-4; TRBD2 might be the D (6 bases). The CDR3 length is 15 residues. Germline-derived CDR1 and CDR2 are SGHDT and YYEEEE. Trimming removed 4 bases at V and 6 bases at J, with 17 bases between. The CDR3 spells CASSATRLGGNIQYF. Written as DNA, the CDR3 is TGTGCCAGCAGCGCCACTAGGCTGGGAGGAAACATTCAGTACTTC.

This clonotype was found a few times. The chain joins TRBV12-3 or TRBV12-4 to TRBJ2-7, with D maybe TRBD1 (5 bases). This CDR3 has 14 residues. Trimming stripped 1 base from V and 3 bases from J, with 10 bases between. Here the CDR3 DNA reads TGTGCCAGCAGTTTAGGGGCTACAGGCTACGAGCAGTACTTC. Translating it yields CASSLGATGYEQYF.

This clonotype showed up many times. The rearrangement uses TRBV20-1 and TRBJ1-6; the D gene is possibly TRBD1 (6 bases). Germline lookup yields CDR1 DFQATT and CDR2 SNEGSKA (reference sequence). Trimming pared 7 bases from V and 8 bases from J, leaving 15 bases between. The length of the CDR3 is 13 residues. The CDR3 DNA is TGCAGTGTTTACCGGGACACCGATTCACCCCTCCACTTT. This sequence encodes CSVYRDTDSPLHF.

This clonotype was detected a few times. V and J are TRBV7-9 and TRBJ1-4, with 7 bases aligning to TRBD1. Germline V gives CDR1 SEHNR, CDR2 FQNEAQ (reference sequence). Unmatched junction bases numbered 3, after V lost 3 bases and J lost 5 bases. CDR3 length: 14 amino acids. Here the CDR3 DNA reads TGTGCCAGCAGCTTGACAGGGAGGAATGAAAAACTGTTTTTT. Its protein product is CASSLTGRNEKLFF.

CDR3: CASSQDRTGGANGYTF. The CDR3 DNA follows: TGCGCCAGCAGCCAAGACCGGACAGGGGGCGCAAATGGCTACACCTTC. The chain combines TRBV4-3 with TRBJ1-2; 11 positions agree with TRBD1. Germline V gives CDR1 LGHNA, CDR2 YSLEER. V lost 0 bases to trimming and J lost 6 bases; unmatched junction nucleotides: 6. This CDR3 region has 16 residues.

In this sample, this clonotype turned up many times. The gene calls are TRBV27 and TRBJ2-7, with TRBD2 identical over 13 bases. Germline loops: CDR1 MNHEY, CDR2 SMNVEV (reference sequence). V was clipped by 6 bases and J by 1 base; unmatched bases: 9. The CDR3 has 17 amino acids. In DNA form, the CDR3 reads TGTGCCAGCAGAGGGATAGGACTAGCGGGAGCGTCCTACGAGCAGTACTTC. Its protein is CASRGIGLAGASYEQYF.

This clonotype was seen a few times. V gene TRBV19 combines with J gene TRBJ2-5; tentative D call: TRBD2 (5 bases). Looked up from germline, CDR1 is LNHDA and CDR2 is SQIVND (reference sequence). Deletions cut 6 bases from V and 5 bases from J, with 13 bases between. This CDR3 is 13 amino acids long. The CDR3 DNA reads as TGTGCCAGTAGACCGCTCGAGGGTGAGACCCAGTACTTC. This sequence encodes CASRPLEGETQYF.

This clonotype was seen at least ten times. This chain connects TRBV6-5 to TRBJ1-5; D might be TRBD1 (5 bases). In germline, CDR1 is MNHEY, CDR2 SVGAGI. V lost 4 bases to trimming and J lost 4 bases, with 8 bases between them. CDR3 length: 13 amino acids. This CDR3 is CASSSTGNQPQHF. The DNA of the CDR3 is TGTGCCAGCAGTTCCACAGGAAATCAGCCCCAGCATTTT.

This clonotype was seen at least ten times. The chain has TRBV7-9 and TRBJ2-4; 8 bases are a match to TRBD2. Germline V lookup: CDR1 SEHNR, CDR2 FQNEAQ (reference sequence). This CDR3 spans 15 amino acids. With 5 bases clipped from V and 0 bases from J, the junction kept 3 bases outside the gene matches. CDR3 in amino acids: CASSGSGRAKNIQYF. The CDR3 DNA sequence: TGTGCCAGCAGCGGCAGCGGGAGAGCCAAAAACATTCAGTACTTC.

This clonotype was detected many times. This rearrangement joins TRBV6-5 to TRBJ2-1; no reliable D call. Trimming removed 1 base at V and 0 bases at J, with 4 bases between. The CDR3 covers 14 residues. Germline V gene data show CDR1 as MNHEY and CDR2 as SVGAGI. The DNA of the CDR3 is TGTGCCAGCAGTTACTACAACTCCTACAATGAGCAGTTCTTC. This encodes CASSYYNSYNEQFF.

The rearrangement joins TRBV4-3 to TRBJ2-3; TRBD1 agrees at 8 bases. The germline V gene encodes CDR1 LGHNA and CDR2 YSLEER. After removal of 4 bases from V and 4 bases from J, the junction contained 7 bases not matched to a gene. The length of the CDR3 is 15 residues. DNA of the CDR3: TGCGCCAGCAGCCTAAAAGGACAGGGCGCAGATACGCAGTATTTT. Its translation: CASSLKGQGADTQYF.